The T cell receptor (beta chain) described here comes from a study of shared clonotypes between healthy human individuals. Naive CD8 cells, CD45RO-negative and positively selected for CCR7, excluded terminally differentiated effector memory CD45RA+ cells. Germline V gene sequence: CDR1 SQVTM, CDR2 ANQGSEA. CDR3 length equals 11 residues. The V gene lost 6 bases and the J gene lost 4 bases, with 9 bases spanning the gap. Overall study results and limits: Shared clonotypes: about 4.6% naive CD4, roughly 4% naive CD8, about 2.5% memory CD4, more than 0.3% memory CD8. With few donors, the genetic and exposure-history diversity represented was limited.

The protocol was immunoSEQ multiplex PCR, while the TCRdb copy is restricted to in-frame clones and leaves out a portion. The sample lists 1.5 million to 2.5 million clones; about 95% were seen once. As for this clone: The antigen remains undetermined.

This TCR was recovered from a man younger than 35 in good health. The sequenced sample was naive CD8+ T cells sorted from blood. This rearrangement joins TRBV29-1 to TRBJ1-2, with D unresolved. CDR3 sequence reads: CSVRTAYGYTF. CDR3 nucleotide sequence: TGCAGCGTCCGGACGGCCTATGGCTACACCTTC.